The next 2 T cell receptor beta chains were all read from a single sample in a study of T cell responses to AZD1222 COVID-19 vaccine. Sequenced by immunoSEQ multiplex PCR; TCRdb stores in-frame clones only, minus some. The data show approximately 190,000 clones, almost 95% seen once. The source was peripheral blood, collected on day 0 of AZD1222 vaccination. The origin of the receptors is an adult in good health.

The rearrangement uses TRBV2 and TRBJ1-1; a weak D match, TRBD1 (6 bases). The CDR3 has 14 amino acids. The V gene's germline CDR1 is SNHLY and CDR2 FYNNEI. The V gene lost 2 bases and the J gene lost 3 bases, with 10 bases spanning the gap. The CDR3 bases are TGTGCCAGCAGTGAAAACAGGGTGGACACTGAAGCTTTCTTT. Protein product: CASSENRVDTEAFF. The full variable domain, rest sourced from reference TRBV2 and TRBJ1-1, is EPEVTQTPSHQVTQMGQEVILRCVPISNHLYFYWYRQILGQKVEFLVSFYNNEISEKSEIFDDQFSVERPDGSNFTLKIRSTKLEDSAMYFCASSENRVDTEAFFGQGTRLTVV.

This chain links TRBV7-9 with TRBJ2-7; 7 bases match TRBD1. V trimming: 4 bases; J trimming: 2 bases; junction bases outside the gene matches: 5. The V gene's germline CDR1 is SEHNR and CDR2 FQNEAQ (reference sequence). The CDR3 length is 14 residues. The CDR3, as DNA: TGTGCCAGCAGCTCCGACAGGGACACCTACGAGCAGTACTTC. Translation gives CASSSDRDTYEQYF.